Sequencing of this TCR beta chain was carried out in a study of cytomegalovirus exposure and HLA in healthy donors. Across the whole study: An early release of data contained approximately 80 million unique TCRs, which came from HLA-typed donors.

A multiplex PCR was run with 60 Vbeta primers and 13 Jbeta primers. Only in-frame clones appear in the TCRdb table, and some are missing; sequencing was by immunoSEQ multiplex PCR. The sample holds roughly 140,000 clones, 78% seen once. Overall study findings and caveats: There were a few CMV-associated chains whose specificity for CMV antigens was confirmed in vitro. CMV serostatus was the only recorded immune exposure for donors.

As concerns this clone: Its antigen remains unidentified.

The sequence came from a female donor in good health and CMV-seronegative. Specimen: PBMCs.

The CDR3 DNA sequence: TGTGCCAGCAGCCAAGTCAAGTGGGGGCTTACGCAGTATTTT. Protein: CASSQVKWGLTQYF. The chain employs TRBV14 and TRBJ2-3, with a tentative D call TRBD1 (6 bases). CDR1 is SGHDN and CDR2 is FVKESK in the germline V gene. The CDR3 covers 14 residues. V lost 1 base to trimming and J lost 8 bases, with 13 bases between them. The full variable domain, completed using reference TRBV14 and TRBJ2-3, is EAGVTQFPSHSVIEKGQTVTLRCDPISGHDNLYWYRRVMGKEIKFLLHFVKESKQDESGMPNNRFLAERTGGTYSTLKVQPAELEDSGVYFCASSQVKWGLTQYFGPGTRLTVL.